The source of this TCR beta chain is a study of CD8+ T cells in alopecia areata. In the study overall: For the treated group, dosing was oral tofacitinib at 5 to 10 mg twice daily. Affected scalp percentage set treated patients' severity scores. The study's findings and limits: Lesional scalp, notably in alopecia totalis/universalis, had clonality above that of normal scalp. Normal skin's resident alphabeta T cells are sequenced alongside lesional scalp T cells.

Investigators isolated RNA and reverse transcribed it into cDNA to act as the sequencing template. Profiled with immunoSEQ multiplex PCR; TCRdb holds only in-frame clones, not every one. This sample has 110,000 to 150,000 clones; 50% to 65% occur once, and the top ten carry roughly 15%. Details on this clone: Its matching antigen is unknown.

The CDR3 length is 11 residues. Trimming cost V 6 bases and J 7 bases, with 7 bases left between them. Looked up from germline, CDR1 is MNHEY and CDR2 is SMNVEV (reference sequence). Treatment denoted: oral pan-JAK inhibitor, 5-10 mg twice daily. The sequence was obtained from a human donor with alopecia areata. The sample was CD8+ T cells sorted from blood, taken at week 4, from a patient treated with tofacitinib. The genes are TRBV27 and TRBJ2-1; D is uncertain. In DNA, the CDR3 is TGTGCCAGCAGCTACAAGAATGAGCAGTTCTTC. It yields the protein CASSYKNEQFF.